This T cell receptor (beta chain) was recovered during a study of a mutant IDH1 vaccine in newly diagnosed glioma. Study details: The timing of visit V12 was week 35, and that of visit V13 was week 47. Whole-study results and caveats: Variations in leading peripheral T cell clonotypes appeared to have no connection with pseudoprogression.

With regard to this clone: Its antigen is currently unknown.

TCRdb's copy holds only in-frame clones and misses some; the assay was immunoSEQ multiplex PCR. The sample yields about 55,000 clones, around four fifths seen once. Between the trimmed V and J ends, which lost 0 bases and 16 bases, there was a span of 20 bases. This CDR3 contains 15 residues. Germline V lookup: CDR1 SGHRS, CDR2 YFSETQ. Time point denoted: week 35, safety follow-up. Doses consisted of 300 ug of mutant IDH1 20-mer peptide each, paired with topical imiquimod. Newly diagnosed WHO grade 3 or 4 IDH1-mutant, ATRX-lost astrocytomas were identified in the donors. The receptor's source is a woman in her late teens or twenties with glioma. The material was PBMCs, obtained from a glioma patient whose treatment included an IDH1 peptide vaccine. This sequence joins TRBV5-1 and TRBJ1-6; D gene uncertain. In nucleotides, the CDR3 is TGCGCCAGCAGCTTGGGATCCCAAAACGGACGGGGACTCCACTTT. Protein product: CASSLGSQNGRGLHF.